This TCR beta chain was obtained from a study of T cells in Graves' hyperthyroidism and ophthalmopathy. The CDR3 regions of TCR beta were amplified from RNA transcripts. HTBI primers were the set used in a first-round RT-PCR of the TCR CDR3. MiXCR was run by TCRdb on the multiplex PCR reads, yielding one entry per CDR3 protein. Of around 540,000 distinct CDR3 sequences listed, approximately 44% are singletons. When ophthalmopathy did not progress within 18 months, Graves' hyperthyroidism was considered stable. V shed 8 bases and J 3 bases; nucleotides not matched to a gene: 8. Germline V lookup: CDR1 SGHTA, CDR2 FQGNSA. The CDR3 sequence is 14 residues long.

The gene calls are TRBV7-2 and TRBJ2-7; 9 positions match TRBD2. The sample taken for sequencing was peripheral blood or thyroid tissue (not recorded which). This receptor was identified in a woman aged 18-30 years with Graves' hyperthyroidism. The CDR3 DNA follows: TGTGCCAGCGGTCGGTCTAGCGGGAACTACGAGCAGTACTTC. Translation: CASGRSSGNYEQYF.